Presented here are 11 T cell receptor beta chains from one specimen sequenced in a study of shared clonotypes between healthy human individuals. Only in-frame clones appear in the TCRdb table, and some are missing; sequencing was by immunoSEQ multiplex PCR. The sample comprises more than 2,000,000 clones, roughly 93% of which are singletons, and approximately 0.4% rests with the top ten. Sample: naive CD4+ T cells from PBMCs. Subset meaning: CD45RA+ positively selected. The receptors originated from a man aged 18 to 30 in good health. Some clones in this sample may be carry-over from other donors' samples.

The genes are TRBV27 and TRBJ2-7; no definite D call. V lost 4 bases and J 3 bases, leaving 16 bases between the germline ends. The germline V gene has CDR1 MNHEY and CDR2 SMNVEV (reference sequence). This CDR3 spans 15 amino acids. CDR3 in amino acids: CASSSQPSTRYEQYF. The DNA of the CDR3 is TGTGCCAGCAGTTCTCAACCCTCGACACGCTACGAGCAGTACTTC.

J is TRBJ1-3 and V is TRBV4-1; TRBD1 aligns across 8 bases. CDR3 size: 19 residues. The germline gives CDR1 MGHRA, CDR2 YSYEKL. V shed 4 bases and J 1 base; nucleotides not matched to a gene: 15. The CDR3 coding sequence is TGCGCCAGCAGCCCAACGGGACAGGTTGCCGTGAGATCTGGAAACACCATATATTTT. Protein: CASSPTGQVAVRSGNTIYF.

Concerning this clone: This CDR3 is also generated by other DNA sequences in the sample. The chain uses TRBV9 and TRBJ2-1; D perhaps matches TRBD2 (5 bases). The germline V and J ends were trimmed by 0 bases and 0 bases, with 10 bases remaining between them. The length of the CDR3 is 16 residues. The germline gives CDR1 SGDLS, CDR2 YYNGEE. CDR3 amino acids: CASSVDPRDSYNEQFF. CDR3 coding DNA: TGTGCCAGCAGCGTAGATCCTCGGGACTCCTACAATGAGCAGTTCTTC.

In regard to this clone: The sample carries other DNA sequences with the same CDR3. V is TRBV5-1 and J is TRBJ2-5; D not resolved. CDR3 length equals 13 residues. The germline V and J ends were trimmed by 0 bases and 2 bases, with 5 bases remaining between them. Germline V gives CDR1 SGHRS, CDR2 YFSETQ. The CDR3 region has the DNA TGCGCCAGCAGCTTGGTAGGTCAAGAGACCCAGTACTTC. It is translated as CASSLVGQETQYF.

This chain links TRBV9 with TRBJ1-2, with D maybe TRBD1 (6 bases). Trimming removed 0 bases at V and 3 bases at J, with 6 bases between. The germline V gene encodes CDR1 SGDLS and CDR2 YYNGEE. The CDR3 extends over 13 amino acids. CDR3 residues: CASSVGQDYGYTF. CDR3 in DNA: TGTGCCAGCAGCGTAGGACAGGACTATGGCTACACCTTC.

The chain links TRBV28 to TRBJ2-4, with D possibly being TRBD1 (6 bases). The CDR3 runs 15 residues. With 8 bases removed from V and 0 bases from J, the gap between germline ends came to 14 bases. The germline V gene encodes CDR1 MDHEN and CDR2 SYDVKM. The chain's CDR3 is CASSPGVLAKNIQYF. Written as DNA, the CDR3 is TGTGCCAGCTCACCAGGGGTATTAGCCAAAAACATTCAGTACTTC.

V gene TRBV18 combines with J gene TRBJ2-7, with D possibly matching TRBD1 (6 bases). This CDR3 is built from 13 residues. The V end lost 2 bases, the J end lost 5 bases, and 10 bases lay between the germline ends. Germline CDR1 KGHSH, CDR2 LQKENI. The chain's CDR3 is CASSPGGRNEQYF. CDR3 DNA sequence: TGTGCCAGCTCACCAGGGGGCCGGAACGAGCAGTACTTC. The entire variable domain, with the rest obtained from reference TRBV18 and TRBJ2-7, is as follows: NAGVMQNPRHLVRRRGQEARLRCSPMKGHSHVYWYRQLPEEGLKFMVYLQKENIIDESGMPKERFSAEFPKEGPSILRIQQVVRGDSAAYFCASSPGGRNEQYFGPGTRLTVT.

The chain has TRBV10-1 and TRBJ2-1, with D unclear. Germline V gives CDR1 WNHNN, CDR2 SYGVQD (reference sequence). V lost 4 bases, J lost 8 bases, and 15 bases lay in between. CDR3 length: 14 amino acids. CDR3 DNA sequence: TGCGCCAGCAGTGTTATTGTAGTGTGCGATGAGCAGTTCTTC. As protein: CASSVIVVCDEQFF.

The CDR3: CASNGGGAGGDGEQYF. CDR3 coding DNA: TGTGCCAGCAACGGGGGTGGGGCAGGGGGCGATGGCGAGCAGTACTTC. This chain joins TRBV5-4 and TRBJ2-7; 8 bases are a match to TRBD1. Trimming cost V 6 bases and J 6 bases; bases outside gene matches: 17. There are 16 residues in the CDR3. Germline CDR1 SGHNT, CDR2 YYREEE (reference sequence).

A word on this clone: Other DNA sequences of this sample code for an identical CDR3. The chain couples TRBV5-4 to TRBJ1-2, with 7 positions matching TRBD1. V trimming: 2 bases; J trimming: 3 bases; junction bases outside the gene matches: 1. Germline-derived CDR1 and CDR2 are SGHNT and YYREEE (reference sequence). The CDR3 totals 13 residues. CDR3 DNA sequence: TGTGCCAGCAGCTTAGACAGGGACTATGGCTACACCTTC. This codes for CASSLDRDYGYTF.

The chain combines TRBV19 with TRBJ1-5, with D perhaps TRBD1 (6 bases). CDR3 length equals 15 residues. The V gene lost 6 bases and the J gene lost 2 bases, with 14 bases spanning the gap. The germline V gene has CDR1 LNHDA and CDR2 SQIVND (reference sequence). This chain's CDR3 is CASSKPGVRNQPQHF. Written as DNA, the CDR3 is TGTGCCAGTAGCAAACCAGGGGTGCGCAATCAGCCCCAGCATTTT.